The 18 T cell receptor beta chains below were found in one sample sequenced in a study of neurological immune-mediated disorders. TCRdb reprocessed the 5' RACE reads with MiXCR, giving one entry per CDR3 protein. The sample yields around 130,000 distinct CDR3 sequences, roughly 3.4% seen once. The sample taken for sequencing was PBMCs. These receptors all stem from a woman between 25 and 40 years old with multiple sclerosis.

There are many counts of this clonotype. The V call is TRBV2, the J call TRBJ1-4, with D possibly TRBD1 on 6 matching bases. The CDR3 extends over 15 amino acids. Germline V gene data show CDR1 as SNHLY and CDR2 as FYNNEI. Trimming left V 3 bases short and J 7 bases short, with 15 bases between. The CDR3 loop reads CASSDSRGGGEKLFF. The DNA of the CDR3 is TGTGCCAGCAGTGATAGCAGGGGTGGTGGTGAAAAACTGTTTTTT.

This clonotype has ten or more counts. The gene calls are TRBV7-2 and TRBJ2-5, with D possibly matching TRBD1 (6 bases). With 5 bases removed from V and 4 bases from J, the gap between germline ends came to 17 bases. Germline-derived CDR1 and CDR2 are SGHTA and FQGNSA. This CDR3 contains 15 residues. The CDR3 nucleotides are TGTGCCAGCAGCCCAGGCAGGGGCCCCTTAGAGACCCAGTACTTC. Protein sequence: CASSPGRGPLETQYF.

This clonotype was seen at least ten times. CDR3 sequence reads: CASSLMGRGAFF. CDR3 DNA sequence: TGTGCCAGCAGCTTAATGGGGCGCGGTGCTTTCTTT. The J gene is TRBJ1-1, the V gene TRBV11-2, with a possible D match to TRBD1 (5 bases). In germline, CDR1 is SGHAT, CDR2 FQNNGV. Deletions cut 2 bases from V and 11 bases from J, with 12 bases between. This CDR3 comprises 12 residues.

This clonotype was picked up many times. V usage is TRBV7-2 and J usage is TRBJ1-2; 8 bases fit TRBD1. The CDR3 length is 16 residues. Germline V gene data show CDR1 as SGHTA and CDR2 as FQGNSA. After removal of 5 bases from V and 2 bases from J, the junction contained 10 bases not matched to a gene. In DNA form, the CDR3 reads TGTGCCAGCAGCGATCCACGACAGGGGCCCAACTATGGCTACACCTTC. It encodes CASSDPRQGPNYGYTF.

This clonotype was seen at least ten times. V and J are TRBV20-1 and TRBJ2-1; 8 bases align to TRBD2. This CDR3 has 13 residues. CDR1 is DFQATT and CDR2 is SNEGSKA in the germline V gene (reference sequence). After removal of 3 bases from V and 4 bases from J, the junction contained 2 bases not matched to a gene. In DNA, the CDR3 is TGCAGTGCTAGGCCTAGCGGGTACAATGAGCAGTTCTTC. Its translation is CSARPSGYNEQFF.

This clonotype came up many times. This chain joins TRBV6-6 and TRBJ1-4; maybe TRBD1 (5 bases). This CDR3 contains 14 residues. Trimming stripped 5 bases from V and 5 bases from J, with 12 bases between. Germline assignment: CDR1 MNHNY and CDR2 SVGAGI (reference sequence). Here the CDR3 DNA reads TGTGCCAGCAGTCCCAACAGGAGGAATGAAAAACTGTTTTTT. Translation gives CASSPNRRNEKLFF.

This clonotype has ten or more counts. The V call is TRBV11-2, the J call TRBJ1-1; D might be TRBD1 (6 bases). Germline CDR1 is SGHAT and CDR2 is FQNNGV. The CDR3 contains 15 residues. V was shortened by 0 bases and J by 1 base, with 9 bases between the two germline ends. The CDR3 loop is CASSLDQGRNTEAFF. The CDR3 bases are TGTGCCAGCAGCTTAGACCAGGGGAGGAACACTGAAGCTTTCTTT.

This clonotype was counted at least ten times. The chain carries TRBV29-1 and TRBJ2-2; 9 bases line up with TRBD1. Germline trimming cut 7 bases from V and 7 bases from J; bases unmatched to any gene: 7. Germline CDR1 reads SQVTM; CDR2 reads ANQGSEA. This CDR3 has 13 residues. CDR3 in amino acids: CSARQGGSGELFF. The CDR3 DNA reads as TGCAGCGCGAGACAGGGGGGGAGCGGGGAGCTGTTTTTT.

This clonotype was seen repeatedly, ten times or more. The J gene is TRBJ2-1, the V gene TRBV7-2, with 9 nucleotides matching TRBD2. The germline V gene has CDR1 SGHTA and CDR2 FQGNSA. CDR3 length: 14 amino acids. The J segment lost 9 bases and the V segment lost 3 bases, leaving 6 bases of the junction unmatched. Here the CDR3 reads CASSLGGGAFEQFF. CDR3 nucleotide sequence: TGTGCCAGCAGCTTGGGCGGGGGGGCCTTTGAGCAGTTCTTC.

The table lists this clonotype with many counts. The chain links TRBV7-2 to TRBJ1-2, with D perhaps matching TRBD1 (6 bases). Between the trimmed V and J ends, which lost 1 base and 2 bases, there was a span of 8 bases. CDR1 is SGHTA and CDR2 is FQGNSA in the germline V gene. The CDR3 is 14 residues long. The CDR3 DNA reads TGTGCCAGCAGCTTAGTACAGGGAAACTATGGCTACACCTTC. Translated, it gives CASSLVQGNYGYTF. Complete variable domain (other parts from reference TRBV7-2 and TRBJ1-2): GAGVSQSPSNKVTEKGKDVELRCDPISGHTALYWYRQSLGQGLEFLIYFQGNSAPDKSGLPSDRFSAERTGGSVSTLTIQRTQQEDSAVYLCASSLVQGNYGYTFGSGTRLTVV.

This clonotype was recorded many times. The V call is TRBV5-8, the J call TRBJ2-2; 9 bases match TRBD2. From germline, CDR1 is SGHTS and CDR2 YDEGEE. The J segment lost 7 bases and the V segment lost 1 base, leaving 2 bases of the junction unmatched. The length of the CDR3 is 14 residues. The DNA for the CDR3 is TGTGCCAGCAGCTTGTCACTAGCGGGCGGGGAGCTGTTTTTT. Amino acids: CASSLSLAGGELFF. Together with reference TRBV5-8 and TRBJ2-2, the CDR3 gives the full variable domain: EAGVTQSPTHLIKTRGQQATLRCSPISGHTSVYWYQQALGLGLQFLLWYDEGEERNRGNFPPRFSGRQFPNYSSELNVNALELEDSALYLCASSLSLAGGELFFGEGSRLTVL.

Many counts were recorded for this clonotype. This chain uses TRBV5-1 with TRBJ1-4; 7 positions agree with TRBD1. This CDR3 comprises 15 residues. Losses at the gene ends were 4 bases for V and 0 bases for J; bases not matched to a gene: 3. CDR1 SGHRS and CDR2 YFSETQ come from the germline V gene. The CDR3 coding sequence is TGCGCCAGCAGCGGAACAGGGGCAACTAATGAAAAACTGTTTTTT. It translates to CASSGTGATNEKLFF.

The table lists this clonotype with many counts. The gene calls are TRBV27 and TRBJ1-2; 12 bases are a match to TRBD1. The CDR3 spans 15 residues. The V gene end was trimmed by 2 bases and the J gene end by 6 bases; junction bases not matched to a gene: 4. Looked up from germline, CDR1 is MNHEY and CDR2 is SMNVEV (reference sequence). CDR3 in DNA: TGTGCCAGCAGTTTAATCGGGACAGGGGGCCATGGCTACACCTTC. Amino acid sequence: CASSLIGTGGHGYTF.

This clonotype was counted ten times or more. The V call is TRBV12-3 or TRBV12-4, the J call TRBJ2-3; 10 nucleotides align to TRBD2. The CDR3 runs 16 residues. With V trimmed by 1 base and J by 4 bases, 5 bases remained unmatched. The CDR3 sequence: CASSLVGLAASDTQYF. The CDR3 DNA reads TGTGCCAGCAGTTTAGTTGGACTAGCGGCTTCAGATACGCAGTATTTT.

This clonotype appeared many times. The chain uses TRBV4-3 and TRBJ2-7; D not certain. V was shortened by 1 base and J by 3 bases, with 7 bases between the two germline ends. CDR1 and CDR2 from the germline V gene are LGHNA and YSLEER. The CDR3 spans 13 residues. As DNA, the CDR3 is TGCGCCAGCAGCCAAGTAAGGGACTACGAGCAGTACTTC. Its protein product is CASSQVRDYEQYF.

Many counts were recorded for this clonotype. The gene calls are TRBV12-3 or TRBV12-4 and TRBJ2-5; D possibly corresponds to TRBD2 (7 bases). The CDR3 runs 14 residues. V was shortened by 5 bases and J by 4 bases, with 14 bases between the two germline ends. CDR3 loop: CASSLRRGPETQYF. In DNA form, the CDR3 reads TGTGCCAGCAGTCTCAGGCGGGGGCCAGAGACCCAGTACTTC.

There are many counts of this clonotype. The chain links TRBV7-6 to TRBJ2-1; unclear D gene. The CDR3 spans 14 residues. Trimming cost V 5 bases and J 0 bases, with 8 bases left between them. Germline values: CDR1 SGHVS, CDR2 FNYEAQ. CDR3 loop: CASSPLGSYNEQFF. CDR3 nucleotides: TGTGCCAGCAGCCCCCTGGGCTCCTACAATGAGCAGTTCTTC.

This rearrangement joins TRBV5-8 to TRBJ1-3, with a tentative D call TRBD1 (5 bases). This CDR3 is 15 amino acids long. Germline V lookup: CDR1 SGHTS, CDR2 YDEGEE. The V end lost 4 bases, the J end lost 3 bases, and 14 bases lay between the germline ends. The DNA of the CDR3 is TGTGCCAGCAGCCAACGGAGGGACCTTGGAAACACCATATATTTT. This translates into CASSQRRDLGNTIYF.